This T cell receptor beta chain appears in the sequencing data of a study of T-cell memory formation after mild COVID-19 (dated by TCRdb to the early 2020s). In the study overall: Most TCR sequence clusters were specific to one of the two donors. Longitudinal TCRalpha and TCRbeta repertoire sequencing tracked T-cell clones expanding and contracting after mild COVID-19 in two donors. The cohort was made up of two young adult volunteers, one female and one male, who were previously healthy.

Points the paper makes about the study in general: Some responding clones were found in pre-infection memory, which suggests that pre-existing cross-reactive memory T cells took part in the SARS-CoV-2 response. Balanced CD4/CD8 phenotypes were observed for clones contracting from day 15 to 85, whereas a bias towards CD4+ was observed for a second wave of clones expanding from day 15 to 37. Contracting CD4+ clones appeared mostly in the CM and EM memory subsets, whereas CD8+ clones were enriched in EMRA. The second-wave clones that peaked on day 37 were not confirmed to be SARS-CoV-2 specific. Only two mild cases were covered in the study, and larger cohorts including severe cases with pre-infection samples were considered necessary.

Trimming costs V 4 bases and J 5 bases, and their ends lie 9 bases apart. Its CDR3 holds 12 amino acids, cysteine through phenylalanine. The kept DNA is CDR3 alone, 36 bases in frame from the first base. CDR1 is given as LGHDT and CDR2 as YNNKEL, both from the germline V gene (reference sequence). Sequencing was carried out with an Illumina NovaSeq 6000. Using 5'RACE with constant-segment primers, TCRalpha and TCRbeta cDNA libraries were constructed, with sample barcodes and unique molecular identifiers added in the process. Trizol reagent was used to extract RNA from every sample. The libraries were amplified in two PCR steps, and the second step added a second sample barcode and Illumina TruSeq adapters. Sequencing of libraries was performed on an Illumina NovaSeq with 2 x 150 bp paired-end reads. The published analysis was carried out like this. Demultiplexing of reads and collapsing into UMI-guided consensus sequences were performed with migec v1.2.7. With mixcr v2.1.11, UMI consensuses were aligned to TRA and TRB V and J templates and assembled into clonotypes. A clonotype was counted as expanded or contracted only if both edgeR and NoisET called the change significant, with noise models trained on biological replicates. For edgeR calls, the thresholds were a false discovery rate-adjusted p below 0.01 and a log2 fold-change of 1. As an exploratory analysis of dynamics, PCA with hierarchical clustering was applied to max-normalized trajectories of the 1000 most abundant clonotypes. Separately sequenced CD4+ and CD8+ repertoires were used to assign a CD4 or CD8 phenotype to each responding clone. In TCRdb, the public reads were trimmed at Q25 with fastp and aligned with MiXCR, with productive beta chains retained. Merged by CDR3 protein, the rows form single entries marked with the most common genes and DNA. TCRdb, not the authors, supplied the V and J calls. The sample profile shows about 600,000 distinct CDR3 sequences; 20% to 25% of them were found once. About 8.7% of the sample is taken by the ten largest.

Ficoll-Paque density gradient centrifugation was the method used to isolate PBMCs. Notes on this clonotype: Its antigen is unknown. No much larger clonotype is one base removed from it; base qualities were not supplied.

The sequence joins TRBV3-1 to TRBJ2-7; TRBD2 is possibly the D segment (5 matching bases). The TCR originated in an adult woman who had mild COVID-19 (a few samples of this study predate the infection). The sample titles of this study are shuffled in the database, so cell type and time point are left out; the donor was told from shared clones. Material for sequencing was PBMCs or a T cell subset sorted from them (not recorded which). The CDR3 reads CASSRVGDEQYF. The base sequence is TGTGCCAGCAGCCGGGTGGGAGACGAGCAGTACTTC.